This T cell receptor beta chain was observed in a study of blood T cell repertoires in COVID-19. Germline CDR1 MDHEN, CDR2 SYDVKM. V was clipped by 6 bases and J by 1 base, with 10 bases between them. CDR3 length equals 14 residues. Methods used by the authors: Reference gene primers were amplified, and this amplification served to estimate nucleated cell counts. Profiling relied on immunoSEQ multiplex PCR, and the TCRdb table lists in-frame clones only, not all of them. The V and J calls and clone size were taken over from that table, and D and trimming were inferred from the DNA. The sample contains 180,000 or so clones, 65% to 90% of which appear only once.

The chain employs TRBV28 and TRBJ1-3, with D hard to call. Material for sequencing was peripheral blood. This clonotype originated in a man aged 55 to 69 with acute or convalescent COVID-19. DNA of the CDR3: TGTGCCAGCAGCGAGCCCGGGTCTGGAAACACCATATATTTT. Translated, it gives CASSEPGSGNTIYF.